The sequence of this T cell receptor (beta chain) was determined in a study of T-cell memory formation after mild COVID-19. Study findings and constraints: The finding that pre-infection memory included some responding clones suggested that cross-reactive memory joined.

This CDR3 spans 12 amino acids. Germline V gene sequence: CDR1 LGHDT, CDR2 YNNKEL (reference sequence). Trimming removed 1 base at V and 11 bases at J, with 11 bases between. This clonotype was recorded many times. The antigen remains unidentified. MiXCR was run by TCRdb on the 5' RACE reads, yielding one entry per CDR3 protein. This sample has fewer than 15,000 distinct CDR3 sequences, with 16% found just once. The rearrangement joins TRBV3-1 to TRBJ1-1; D gene ambiguous. This clonotype originated in a man younger than 35 who had mild COVID-19 (a few samples of this study predate the infection). Cell type and time point are not known. The source material was PBMCs or a T cell subset sorted from them (not recorded which). The CDR3 is CASSQGATGAFF. CDR3 sequence (DNA): TGTGCCAGCAGCCAAGGGGCAACCGGGGCTTTCTTT.